A selection of T cell receptor beta chains follows, all from one sample in a study of shared clonotypes between healthy human individuals. Assay used: immunoSEQ multiplex PCR; TCRdb lists only in-frame clones, some missing. This repertoire shows approximately 2.5 million clones, roughly 93% found once; its top ten account for roughly 0.39%. The specimen sequenced was naive CD4+ T cells from PBMCs. All receptors derive from a young man in good health. Some clones in this sample may be carry-over from other donors' samples. Each CDR3 is given with its conserved first and last residue. The order of the fields is clone size, V gene, J gene, CDR3 length, D gene, CDR3 protein. A D gene is named only where the DNA matches it firmly. Clone size, where shown, is once, few, many, or a class for clones that have expanded.

>.|TRBV6-1|TRBJ2-5|13|.
CASSVSIGETQYF
>.|TRBV5-6|TRBJ2-6|16|TRBD1
CASSLYHGGTGLVLTF
>.|TRBV19|TRBJ1-1|14|.
CASSPLTGNTEAFF
>.|TRBV7-6|TRBJ2-1|13|.
CASSLGQDNEQFF
>.|TRBV19|TRBJ2-3|15|.
CASSIPGKGTDTQYF
>once|TRBV5-6|TRBJ2-2|13|.
CASSLIGPGELFF
>.|TRBV6-5|TRBJ2-6|16|.
CASSYSPVTGANVLTF
>.|TRBV28|TRBJ1-2|12|.
CASLRQSYGYTF
>.|TRBV10-2|TRBJ2-2|15|.
CASSELDRSTGELFF
>.|TRBV28|TRBJ2-1|12|TRBD2
CASKASGDEQFF
>.|TRBV9|TRBJ1-3|18|TRBD1
CASSPTDRVVFSGNTIYF
>.|TRBV18|TRBJ2-3|14|TRBD2
CASSGLAATDTQYF
>once|TRBV25-1|TRBJ1-4|15|.
CASSVGQGIAEKLFF
>.|TRBV6-5|TRBJ1-4|16|.
CASSYSGPATNEKLFF
>.|TRBV5-4|TRBJ2-1|12|.
CASSLMTQGWFF
>once|TRBV5-1|TRBJ2-5|16|TRBD2
CASSFLTSGSTETQYF
>.|TRBV11-2|TRBJ2-1|16|TRBD2
CASSSTKAGFYNEQFF
>.|TRBV10-3|TRBJ2-5|16|TRBD2
CAISESTSGTQETQYF
>.|TRBV25-1|TRBJ2-2|13|.
CASSEQVTGELFF
>.|TRBV6-1|TRBJ2-3|15|.
CASWRGRVFTDTQYF
>.|TRBV14|TRBJ1-3|16|.
CASSQDLEFSGNTIYF
>.|TRBV9|TRBJ2-7|15|.
CASSVGQRVPYEQYF
>.|TRBV15|TRBJ1-1|16|TRBD1
CATSRGGTGWTPEAFF
>.|TRBV6-5|TRBJ2-7|12|TRBD1
CASQDRAYEQYF
>.|TRBV27|TRBJ2-5|18|.
CASRLKPHQGSVQETQYF
>.|TRBV29-1|TRBJ1-6|13|TRBD1
CSCRQGRDSPLHF
>.|TRBV5-1|TRBJ2-2|15|TRBD1
CASTGQGAMAGELFF
>.|TRBV28|TRBJ1-2|12|.
CASSLPTGSYTF
>.|TRBV5-1|TRBJ2-7|16|TRBD1
CASSLEPQGASGEQYF
>few|TRBV29-1|TRBJ1-1|11|.
CSFRMNTEAFF
>.|TRBV2|TRBJ1-5|13|.
CASSPGPDQPQHF
>.|TRBV6-5|TRBJ2-7|14|TRBD1
CASRPNRGRYEQYF